This TCR beta chain stems from a study of blood T cell repertoires in COVID-19 (dated by TCRdb to the early 2020s). Broadly, across the study: Samples covering the acute and convalescent phases of COVID-19 were provided by collaborators in the United States, Italy and Spain. The prospective study material was composed of cDNA or gDNA derived from T cells, B-cell-depleted T cells, or PBMCs. Subjects who had been exposed to COVID-19, were actively infected with it, or had recovered from it provided the deeply sampled blood TCRbeta repertoires that made up the dataset. The repertoires were made available in a free public database intended to serve as a resource for research on the immune response to SARS-CoV-2. The samples were drawn from two sources: the first 160 participants of the ongoing ImmuneRACE study, and approximately 1,300 subjects contributed by 6 global collaborators. A de-identified subject ID, COVID-19 status, age in years and sex were almost always included in the sample metadata. Where available, HLA class I and class II types were obtained from metadata supplied by the sample provider rather than from assay-based typing. General study outcomes and caveats: The amount of clinical and demographic metadata varied by source and participant and was provided uncurated.

The collaborating institutions used their own protocols to collect whole blood in K2EDTA tubes. Collaborator samples were shipped for TCRbeta analysis as frozen whole blood, isolated PBMCs, or DNA extracted from either sample type. Taken from the germline V gene (reference sequence), the CDR1 and CDR2 loops are LNHDA and SQIVND. From its cysteine to its phenylalanine, the CDR3 spans 14 amino acids. This entry keeps only the CDR3 DNA: 42 bases, framed from base 1. The germline V and J ends show losses of 5 bases and 6 bases respectively, and no gene match explains 3 bases of the junction. The immunoSEQ Assay, a bias-controlled multiplex PCR, was used to amplify TCRbeta CDR3 regions from genomic DNA. The authors' pipeline ran thus. Nucleated cell counts per sample were estimated from amplification of reference gene primers within the assay. To quantify the absolute abundance of each unique TCRbeta CDR3 rearrangement, sequence reads were collapsed and filtered. For each sample, productive Simpson clonality was calculated as the square root of Simpson's diversity index over productive rearrangements. TCRdb re-hosts the immuneACCESS table, in-frame sequences only. Its copies lack some clones; in the studies checked, an unresolved V gene accounts for under half of them, and the cause for the rest is not known. From that table come the V and J calls and clone size; the DNA was used to work out D and trimming. The sample table records 55,000 to 80,000 clones; 65% to 85% of these occur just once. Approximately 6% of the sample rests with the top ten.

Remarks on this clone: Its antigen remains undetermined. No much larger clonotype is one base removed from it; base qualities were not supplied.

The receptor was isolated from a human donor in a cohort sampled during active COVID-19. In this chain, TRBV19 is recombined with TRBJ1-5, with TRBD1 matching 11 junction bases. Sequencing input: peripheral blood. The nucleotides are TGTGCCAGTAGTCGGACAGGGGGCTTTCAGCCCCAGCATTTT. Translated, this gives CASSRTGGFQPQHF.